Below, 2 T cell receptor beta chains from the same sample are listed, as sequenced in a study of human T cells and chemical hapten exposure. Using its own MiXCR run on the RACE reads, TCRdb lists one record per CDR3 protein. The sample includes 240,000 or so distinct CDR3 sequences, about 8.1% of them seen just once. As for time point: pre-sensitization, week 0. Treatment: therapeutic diphenylcyclopropenone sensitization with weekly scalp DPC. The starting material was whole blood, obtained in connection with sensitization to the hapten diphenylcyclopropenone (DPC). Every receptor here comes from a woman in her thirties or forties with alopecia areata. Some clones in this sample may be carry-over from other donors' samples.

V is TRBV30 and J is TRBJ2-1; D is ambiguous. The length of the CDR3 is 15 residues. Trimming shortened V by 1 base and J by 0 bases, and 10 bases separated the two germline ends. CDR1 and CDR2 from the germline V gene are GTSNPN and SVGIG (reference sequence). In nucleotides, the CDR3 is TGTGCCTGGAGTGGATCTAGACACTCCTACAATGAGCAGTTCTTC. Translation gives CAWSGSRHSYNEQFF.

The chain combines TRBV2 with TRBJ2-3; unclear D gene. The length of the CDR3 is 13 residues. Germline loops: CDR1 SNHLY, CDR2 FYNNEI. V lost 7 bases and J lost 4, with 12 bases in between. This CDR3 reads CASTVIDSDTQYF. CDR3 sequence (DNA): TGTGCCAGCACAGTTATCGACTCAGATACGCAGTATTTT.